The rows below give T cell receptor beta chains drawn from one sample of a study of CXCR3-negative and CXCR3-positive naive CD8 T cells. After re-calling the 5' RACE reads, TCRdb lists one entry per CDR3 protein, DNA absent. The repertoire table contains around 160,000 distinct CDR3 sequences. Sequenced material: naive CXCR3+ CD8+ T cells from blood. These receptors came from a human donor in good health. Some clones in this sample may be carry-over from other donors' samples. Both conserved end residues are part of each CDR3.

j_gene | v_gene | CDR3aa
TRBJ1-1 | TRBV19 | CASSPGSGPSTEAFF
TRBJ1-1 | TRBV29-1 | CSVAPGGPNTEAFF
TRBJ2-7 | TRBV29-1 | CSVEVSSVEQYF
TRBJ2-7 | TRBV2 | CAGGEQGASDEQYF
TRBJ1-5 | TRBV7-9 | CASSSQGDNQPQHF
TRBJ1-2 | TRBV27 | CASSFRDNYGYTF
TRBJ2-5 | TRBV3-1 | CASGAGIAGGEQETQYF
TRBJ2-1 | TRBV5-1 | CASSLEHQLNEQFF
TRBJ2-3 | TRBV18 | CASSLGQASTDTQYF
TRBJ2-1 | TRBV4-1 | CASSPGGSFGYEQFF
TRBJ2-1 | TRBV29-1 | CSVEGSPNEQFF
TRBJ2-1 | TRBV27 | CASSLLGGAKFF
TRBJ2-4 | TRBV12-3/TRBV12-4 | CASSNSANIQYF
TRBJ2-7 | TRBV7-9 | CASSGPEVPYEQYF
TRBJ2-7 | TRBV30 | CAWSVQVSEQYF
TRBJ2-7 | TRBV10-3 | CATRDSDSYEQYF